The 17 T cell receptor beta chains reported below all come from one sample, sequenced in a study of blood T cell repertoires in COVID-19. The repertoire was sequenced with immunoSEQ multiplex PCR; TCRdb's copy has only in-frame clones and lacks some. The table has tens of thousands of clones, approximately 90% seen once. Material for sequencing was peripheral blood. These receptors were obtained from a human donor with active COVID-19. The donor label of this sample is uncertain.

J is TRBJ1-4 and V is TRBV6-6; D not certain. The germline gives CDR1 MNHNY, CDR2 SVGAGI (reference sequence). The CDR3 is 14 residues long. The V and J ends lost 5 bases and 3 bases respectively, with 10 bases between them. CDR3 DNA: TGTGCCAGCAGTCCCGGGAGGGCTAATGAAAAACTGTTTTTT. Protein sequence: CASSPGRANEKLFF.

V and J are TRBV6-1 and TRBJ2-6; 10 nucleotides align to TRBD1. The germline gives CDR1 MNHNS, CDR2 SASEGT. This CDR3 contains 18 residues. J lost 3 bases, V lost 1 base, and 6 bases had no gene match. The chain's CDR3 is CASSEVAGQGIGANVLTF. Written as DNA, the CDR3 is TGTGCCAGCAGTGAAGTGGCGGGACAGGGGATTGGGGCCAACGTCCTGACTTTC.

The chain uses TRBV2 and TRBJ1-2, with D uncertain. The V and J ends lost 1 base and 0 bases respectively, with 6 bases between them. CDR3 length: 14 residues. Germline V gene sequence: CDR1 SNHLY, CDR2 FYNNEI. CDR3 sequence: CASSEGSSNYGYTF. The CDR3 DNA follows: TGTGCCAGCAGTGAAGGGAGTTCTAACTATGGCTACACCTTC.

This sequence joins TRBV5-4 and TRBJ2-3; 11 bases match TRBD1. V dropped 3 bases and J dropped 5; count of bases not matched to a gene: 5. This CDR3 has 15 amino acids. Germline loops: CDR1 SGHNT, CDR2 YYREEE (reference sequence). CDR3 region: CASSWGQGGKDTQYF. The CDR3 DNA sequence: TGTGCCAGCAGCTGGGGACAGGGGGGTAAAGATACGCAGTATTTT. Full variable domain (missing parts from reference TRBV5-4 and TRBJ2-3): ETGVTQSPTHLIKTRGQQVTLRCSSQSGHNTVSWYQQALGQGPQFIFQYYREEENGRGNFPPRFSGLQFPNYSSELNVNALELDDSALYLCASSWGQGGKDTQYFGPGTRLTVL.

The chain combines TRBV5-1 with TRBJ2-1, with 9 bases lining up with TRBD2. The CDR3 is made up of 20 amino acids. V shed 3 bases and J 1 base; nucleotides not matched to a gene: 17. In germline, CDR1 is SGHRS, CDR2 YFSETQ. The CDR3 sequence: CASSSSGGAGGLRSYNEQFF. The CDR3 DNA reads TGCGCCAGCAGCTCCTCAGGGGGGGCGGGGGGGCTTAGGTCCTACAATGAGCAGTTCTTC.

The J gene is TRBJ1-1, the V gene TRBV7-8; the D gene is possibly TRBD1 (5 bases). The CDR3 length is 15 residues. Germline CDR1 reads SGHVS; CDR2 reads FQNEAQ. V was trimmed by 2 bases and J by 4 bases, leaving 14 bases between them. The CDR3 nucleotides read TGTGCCAGCAGCTTAAGGGGCAGGGATCTCACTGAAGCTTTCTTT. Its translation: CASSLRGRDLTEAFF. Full variable domain (rest looked up from reference TRBV7-8 and TRBJ1-1): GAGVSQSPRYKVAKRGQDVALRCDPISGHVSLFWYQQALGQGPEFLTYFQNEAQLDKSGLPSDRFFAERPEGSVSTLKIQRTQQEDSAVYLCASSLRGRDLTEAFFGQGTRLTVV.

The table lists this clone with a count of one. The rearrangement links TRBV10-3 to TRBJ1-2; 7 bases fit TRBD1. The germline V gene has CDR1 ENHRY and CDR2 SYGVKD. This CDR3 region has 14 residues. Trimming removed 5 bases from V and 1 base from J; junction bases left unmatched: 4. CDR3 coding DNA: TGTGCCATCAGTCACGACAGGGATAACTATGGCTACACCTTC. This codes for CAISHDRDNYGYTF.

The chain employs TRBV11-1 and TRBJ1-1, with a weak D call TRBD1 (5 bases). CDR1 and CDR2 (germline): SGHAT, FQDESV (reference sequence). The V gene lost 5 bases and the J gene lost 6 bases, with 22 bases spanning the gap. The CDR3 has 16 residues. CDR3 nucleotide sequence: TGTGCCAGCAGCGACGGGGAGGGGCTCTCCACCCCTGAAGCTTTCTTT. Its translation: CASSDGEGLSTPEAFF.

The chain couples TRBV6-5 to TRBJ2-7; D is unclear. The CDR3 is 14 amino acids. Per the germline V gene, CDR1 is MNHEY and CDR2 is SVGAGI. The germline V and J ends were trimmed by 0 bases and 1 base, with 7 bases remaining between them. CDR3 protein: CASSYSPGSYEQYF. Here the CDR3 DNA reads TGTGCCAGCAGTTACTCACCAGGTTCCTACGAGCAGTACTTC.

CDR3 in DNA: TGCAGTGCAGAACAGGATACGCAGTATTTT. It specifies CSAEQDTQYF. The rearrangement uses TRBV20-1 and TRBJ2-3, with D unresolved. Per germline, CDR1 DFQATT and CDR2 SNEGSKA (reference sequence). V dropped 6 bases and J dropped 6 bases, with 7 bases sitting between them. The CDR3 is made up of 10 amino acids.

Ten or more counts support this clone. The CDR3 nucleotides are TGTGCCAGTAGTATAGGTTCCCAGGGGGTCGAGCAGTACTTC. Residues: CASSIGSQGVEQYF. J is TRBJ2-7 and V is TRBV19; 7 nucleotides align to TRBD1. The CDR3 consists of 14 residues. Germline CDR1 reads LNHDA; CDR2 reads SQIVND (reference sequence). V lost 1 base and J lost 6; bases outside the gene matches: 6.

The chain employs TRBV7-2 and TRBJ1-5; 9 bases fit TRBD1. The CDR3 length is 15 residues. Germline CDR1 and CDR2: SGHTA and FQGNSA. V lost 0 bases, J lost 6 bases, and 3 bases stayed unmatched. The CDR3 DNA reads TGTGCCAGCAGCTTAGCGGGGACAGGGCCTCAGCCCCAGCATTTT. This sequence encodes CASSLAGTGPQPQHF.

This clone appeared a single time. The chain is built from TRBV11-1 and TRBJ2-1; TRBD2 agrees at 8 bases. Per germline, CDR1 SGHAT and CDR2 FQDESV (reference sequence). The CDR3 extends over 14 amino acids. Unmatched junction bases numbered 3, after V lost 3 bases and J lost 5 bases. The CDR3 is CASSFRGGHNEQFF. The CDR3 DNA reads as TGTGCCAGCAGCTTTCGCGGGGGGCACAATGAGCAGTTCTTC.

The chain combines TRBV7-3 with TRBJ2-5, with TRBD2 matching 10 bases. Germline CDR1 and CDR2: SGHTA and FQGTGA. The CDR3 runs to 16 residues. Germline trimming cut 5 bases from V and 5 bases from J; bases unmatched to any gene: 11. DNA for the CDR3: TGTGCCAGCAGCCTCGGAGAGAGTAGCGGGGGGGAGACCCAGTACTTC. Its protein is CASSLGESSGGETQYF.

CDR3 coding DNA: TGTGCCAGCAGCCAAGAAGGGACTAGCGGGGTGGGGGATACGCAGTATTTT. Its protein is CASSQEGTSGVGDTQYF. The V gene is TRBV3-1 (or the pseudogene TRBV3-2), the J gene TRBJ2-3, with 13 positions matching TRBD2. CDR3 size: 17 residues. V was clipped by 0 bases and J by 6 bases; unmatched bases: 6. The V gene's germline CDR1 is LGHDT and CDR2 YNNKEL (reference sequence).

The chain employs TRBV28 and TRBJ2-7; unclear D gene. There are 13 residues in the CDR3. Germline assignment: CDR1 MDHEN and CDR2 SYDVKM. The V gene lost 2 bases and the J gene lost 4 bases, with 9 bases spanning the gap. CDR3 in DNA: TGTGCCAGCAGTTTAGGCACATATTACGAGCAGTACTTC. This codes for CASSLGTYYEQYF.

This clone was seen a few times. The gene calls are TRBV11-2 and TRBJ1-2; 8 bases fit TRBD1. V lost 5 bases and J lost 4; bases outside the gene matches: 9. CDR3 length: 15 residues. Germline V gene lookup returns CDR1 SGHAT and CDR2 FQNNGV. CDR3 in amino acids: CASSPRQGRAYGYTF. The CDR3 DNA reads TGTGCCAGCAGCCCCCGACAGGGGAGGGCCTATGGCTACACCTTC.